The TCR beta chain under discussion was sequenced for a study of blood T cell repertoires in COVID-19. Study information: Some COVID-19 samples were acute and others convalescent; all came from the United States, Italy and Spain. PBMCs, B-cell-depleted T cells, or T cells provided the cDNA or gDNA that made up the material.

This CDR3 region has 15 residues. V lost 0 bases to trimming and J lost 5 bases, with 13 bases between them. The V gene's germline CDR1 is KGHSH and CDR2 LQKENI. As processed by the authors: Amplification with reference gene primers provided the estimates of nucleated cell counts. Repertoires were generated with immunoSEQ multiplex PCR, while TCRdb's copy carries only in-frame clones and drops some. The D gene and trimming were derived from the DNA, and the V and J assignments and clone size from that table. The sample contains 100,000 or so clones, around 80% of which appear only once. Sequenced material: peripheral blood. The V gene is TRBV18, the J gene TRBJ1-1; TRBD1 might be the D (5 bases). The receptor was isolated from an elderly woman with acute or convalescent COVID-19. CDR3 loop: CASSPPEGSKTEAFF. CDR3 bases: TGTGCCAGCTCACCACCGGAGGGGAGCAAGACTGAAGCTTTCTTT.